Presented here are 9 T cell receptor beta chains from one specimen sequenced in a study of T cells in Graves' hyperthyroidism and ophthalmopathy. Researchers amplified the TCR beta CDR3 regions from RNA transcripts. The HTBI primer set drove a first-round RT-PCR of the TCR CDR3. TCRdb re-called the multiplex PCR reads with MiXCR, one entry per CDR3 protein. The sample carries almost 600,000 distinct CDR3 sequences, 35% to 55% recorded once. Sequencing was carried out using peripheral blood or thyroid tissue (not recorded which). Receptors were obtained from a woman younger than 35 with Graves' hyperthyroidism.

This clonotype was seen only a few times. This chain joins TRBV7-3 and TRBJ2-2; 8 bases agree with TRBD1. The CDR3 consists of 16 residues. CDR1 and CDR2 (germline): SGHTA, FQGTGA. The ends lost 2 bases at V and 1 base at J; junction bases unmatched: 3. In DNA, the CDR3 is TGTGCCAGCAGCTTAGGTGGACAGGGGAACACCGGGGAGCTGTTTTTT. Amino acids: CASSLGGQGNTGELFF.

This clonotype was counted ten times or more. V is TRBV2 and J is TRBJ1-1; the D gene is possibly TRBD1 (6 bases). CDR3 length: 13 amino acids. The germline gives CDR1 SNHLY, CDR2 FYNNEI. Trimming pared 4 bases from V and 0 bases from J, leaving 6 bases between. CDR3 in DNA: TGTGCCAGCAGTGGGGACATGAACACTGAAGCTTTCTTT. This translates into CASSGDMNTEAFF.

This clonotype has at least ten counts. This chain uses TRBV7-9 with TRBJ2-6; tentatively, D is TRBD2 (6 bases). The CDR3 runs to 20 residues. Germline V gene data show CDR1 as SEHNR and CDR2 as FQNEAQ (reference sequence). V was shortened by 3 bases and J by 3 bases, with 24 bases between the two germline ends. The CDR3: CASSFFRRGIRRVGANVLTF. The CDR3 region has the DNA TGTGCCAGCAGCTTTTTTCGCCGCGGGATTCGCCGAGTTGGGGCCAACGTCCTGACTTTC.

The genes are TRBV7-2 and TRBJ2-7; TRBD2 matches at 11 bases. V lost 3 bases to trimming and J lost 3 bases; unmatched junction nucleotides: 22. Germline V gives CDR1 SGHTA, CDR2 FQGNSA. This CDR3 spans 21 amino acids. CDR3 amino acids: CASSLMPPVKVAGGESYEQYF. The CDR3 DNA follows: TGTGCCAGCAGCTTGATGCCCCCCGTGAAAGTAGCGGGAGGGGAGAGCTACGAGCAGTACTTC. Full variable domain (rest looked up from reference TRBV7-2 and TRBJ2-7): GAGVSQSPSNKVTEKGKDVELRCDPISGHTALYWYRQSLGQGLEFLIYFQGNSAPDKSGLPSDRFSAERTGGSVSTLTIQRTQQEDSAVYLCASSLMPPVKVAGGESYEQYFGPGTRLTVT.

The rearrangement joins TRBV9 to TRBJ2-7; TRBD2 agrees at 7 bases. CDR3 size: 15 residues. Trimming at V came to 0 bases and at J to 2 bases, leaving 5 bases not matched to a gene. The germline V gene encodes CDR1 SGDLS and CDR2 YYNGEE. CDR3 amino acids: CASSVDVGGTYEQYF. The CDR3, as DNA: TGTGCCAGCAGCGTAGATGTGGGGGGGACCTACGAGCAGTACTTC.

This clonotype appeared many times. The rearrangement joins TRBV29-1 to TRBJ1-1; the D gene is possibly TRBD1 (6 bases). The length of the CDR3 is 12 residues. Germline V CDR1 and CDR2: SQVTM, ANQGSEA. Trimming removed 6 bases at V and 3 bases at J, with 11 bases between. The CDR3 reads CSVQGRDTEAFF. The CDR3 region has the DNA TGCAGCGTCCAGGGGAGGGACACTGAAGCTTTCTTT.

This rearrangement joins TRBV10-3 to TRBJ2-6, with 7 bases aligning to TRBD1. Germline V CDR1 and CDR2: ENHRY, SYGVKD. Trimming took 3 bases from V and 0 from J; bases not matched to a gene: 11. The CDR3 covers 19 residues. CDR3 in amino acids: CAISDSTGTAISGANVLTF. The CDR3 DNA is TGTGCCATCAGTGACTCTACCGGGACAGCGATCTCTGGGGCCAACGTCCTGACTTTC.

In this sample, this clonotype turned up many times. The rearrangement joins TRBV20-1 to TRBJ1-5, with D maybe TRBD1 (5 bases). Trimming took 1 base from V and 3 from J, leaving 13 bases between them. Per the germline V gene, CDR1 is DFQATT and CDR2 is SNEGSKA (reference sequence). The CDR3 consists of 15 residues. CDR3 amino acids: CSARVPQGFNQPQHF. The CDR3 nucleotides read TGCAGTGCTAGAGTCCCGCAGGGTTTCAATCAGCCCCAGCATTTT.

This clonotype was picked up many times. The CDR3 coding sequence is TGTGCCATCAGGAGGGCTAGCGGAGAAAAAGAGACCCAGTACTTC. Translation gives CAIRRASGEKETQYF. The chain combines TRBV10-3 with TRBJ2-5; 7 bases are shared with TRBD2. V shed 6 bases, J shed 3 bases, and the junction held 10 bases outside the gene matches. Germline values: CDR1 ENHRY, CDR2 SYGVKD. This CDR3 comprises 15 residues.